This TCR beta chain emerged from a study of shared clonotypes between healthy human individuals. Study findings and constraints: Rarefaction revealed incomplete sorted-subset sequencing despite large depth. Clonotype sharing among donors was expected to depend on sequencing depth.

This clone showed up just once. The antigen remains unidentified. The investigators split CD4+ cells into a CD45RA+ naive subset and a CD45RA-negative memory subset. The germline V gene has CDR1 SGDLS and CDR2 YYNGEE. Trimming took 4 bases from V and 3 from J; bases not matched to a gene: 7. This CDR3 has 15 amino acids. TCRdb keeps only in-frame clones here, not all; method: immunoSEQ multiplex PCR. The table shows around 2.1 million clones, with 90% to 96% occurring only once. The origin of this receptor is a man between 18 and 35 years old in good health. The chain carries TRBV9 and TRBJ2-3; 8 nucleotides match TRBD2. What was sequenced was naive CD4+ T cells sorted from blood. As to subset: CD45RA+ positively selected. The CDR3 reads CASSSTGGRTDTQYF. The CDR3, as DNA: TGTGCCAGCAGCTCTACGGGCGGGAGGACAGATACGCAGTATTTT. The whole variable domain, remainder taken from reference TRBV9 and TRBJ2-3, is DSGVTQTPKHLITATGQRVTLRCSPRSGDLSVYWYQQSLDQGLQFLIQYYNGEERAKGNILERFSAQQFPDLHSELNLSSLELGDSALYFCASSSTGGRTDTQYFGPGTRLTVL.